The clone carrying this TCR beta chain was seen once. The data belong to a study of blood T cell repertoires in COVID-19. Turning to the study itself: COVID-19 samples, acute and convalescent, were from the United States, Italy and Spain.

The junction had 12 bases not matched to a gene; V was cut back by 5 bases and J by 8 bases. There are 16 residues in the CDR3. Germline V CDR1 and CDR2: SGHVS, FNYEAQ. Generated by immunoSEQ multiplex PCR, the TCRdb table keeps only in-frame clones and is missing some. The sample has about 210,000 clones, about 86% seen once. Ages ranged from roughly 18 to 100 years, with residence in 24 US areas. Participant-given clinical history determined each cohort assignment. The V gene is TRBV7-6, the J gene TRBJ2-1; 10 nucleotides agree with TRBD2. The sequenced material came from PBMCs or T cells enriched from blood (not recorded which). This TCR derives from a woman aged 40-49 years with acute COVID-19. CDR3 nucleotide sequence: TGTGCCAGCAGCCCCATAGCGGGAGGACCGGGGGATGAGCAGTTCTTC. Protein sequence: CASSPIAGGPGDEQFF.